This T cell receptor (beta chain) was captured by sequencing in a study of CD8 T cells in Susac syndrome. Across the whole study: Within the sequenced group of Susac syndrome patients, roughly 6 showed active disease and about eight were in remission.

The authors carried out high-throughput sequencing of TCR beta. They applied it to CD8+ and CD4+ T cells obtained from blood. Negative magnetic isolation gave CD8+ and CD4+ cells; FACS enriched CD8+ TEMRA. It was with random hexamers that about 0.45 to 1 ug RNA was reverse transcribed. One entry per CDR3 protein results from TCRdb running MiXCR on the immunoSEQ multiplex PCR reads. The sample lists roughly 250,000 distinct CDR3 sequences; roughly 95% were seen once. Note on this clonotype: Antigen unknown.

The CDR3 has 17 amino acids. The germline V and J ends were trimmed by 5 bases and 4 bases, with 24 bases remaining between them. Study-wide results and caveats: The CD4+ T cell repertoires, which came from Susac syndrome patients, showed no sign of clonal expansion.

This clonotype was obtained from a human donor with Susac syndrome. The chain carries TRBV5-7 and TRBJ1-2; D gene uncertain. TRBV5-7 is marked as an open reading frame, function uncertain. Specimen: CD4+ T cells from PBMCs. CDR3 region: CASRAQVRPNKTYGYTF. As DNA, the CDR3 is TGTGCCAGCAGGGCCCAAGTGCGGCCCAATAAGACCTATGGCTACACCTTC.